The 2 T cell receptor beta chains reported below all come from one sample, sequenced in a study of identical twins. From the 5' RACE reads, TCRdb called clonotypes with MiXCR, one entry per CDR3 protein. The repertoire has about 690,000 distinct CDR3 sequences, 5.5% to 6.5% of them found once; the top ten carry 1.5% to 2%. Sequencing was carried out using naive T cells sorted from blood. These receptors were collected from a man in his late teens or twenties in good health.

This clonotype has at least ten counts. The chain joins TRBV12-3 or TRBV12-4 to TRBJ1-1, with 7 bases matching TRBD1. The CDR3 has 14 residues. V was pared by 5 bases and J by 0 bases, with 3 bases of the junction left unmatched. CDR3 in DNA: TGTGCCAGCAGTAGGGGACAGCTGAACACTGAAGCTTTCTTT. Protein: CASSRGQLNTEAFF.

In its sample, this clonotype was seen many times. Here the CDR3 reads CSVYRATGELFF. In DNA form, the CDR3 reads TGCAGCGTGTACAGGGCAACCGGGGAGCTGTTTTTT. The chain has TRBV29-1 and TRBJ2-2, with D possibly TRBD1 on 6 matching bases. The germline V and J ends were trimmed by 6 bases and 5 bases, with 10 bases remaining between them. CDR1 is SQVTM and CDR2 is ANQGSEA in the germline V gene. The CDR3 extends over 12 amino acids.